This TCR beta chain appears in the sequencing data of a study of persistence of HIV-infected CD4 T cells. For the study at large: Multiple blood draws of up to about 180 mL, except two donors with single leukapheresis.

The sample holds a few counts of this clone. Its antigen is currently unknown. Sequencing used immunoSEQ version 4 in survey mode. Template was genomic DNA at 10 ng/uL, with up to about 1 ug used per sample. Libraries were prepared by immunoSEQ multiplex PCR; TCRdb keeps only in-frame clonotypes and omits some of them. The data show tens of thousands of clones, with more than 75% seen just once and 12% to 15% held by the top ten. General study findings and limits: Degenerate expanded CDR3beta sequences were enriched among CMV- and Gag-responding cells.

An overlapping HIV-1 Gag peptide pool stimulated these cells at about 0.9 ug/peptide/mL. Memory cells lacking CD40L and CD69 with high CD45RO were sorted. Donors had CD4+ T cell counts above 400 cells/uL and were CMV-seropositive. The sequenced sample was CD4+ T cells sorted from PBMCs after approximately 19-hour stimulation, obtained from a patient who received antiretroviral therapy. The sequence was obtained from an adult man with HIV who was CMV-seropositive.

The CDR3 is CASSSPGGPSSPLHF. The CDR3 coding sequence is TGTGCCAGCAGCTCTCCAGGGGGTCCGAGCTCACCCCTCCACTTT. V is TRBV5-4 and J is TRBJ1-6, with 7 bases that match TRBD1. Germline trimming cut 3 bases from V and 10 bases from J; bases unmatched to any gene: 10. The CDR3 has 15 residues. In germline, CDR1 is SGHNT, CDR2 YYREEE (reference sequence).